Below, 2 T cell receptor beta chains from the same sample are listed, as sequenced in a study of patients and donors after allogeneic stem cell transplantation. TCRdb itself ran the RT-PCR reads through MiXCR, one entry per CDR3 protein. This sample yields 9,000 or so distinct CDR3 sequences, of which under 5% are seen a single time; just under 20% belongs to the top ten. The source material was blood, either unsorted or a sorted T cell fraction (not recorded which). Source of these receptors: a human donor who was either an allogeneic HSCT recipient or a stem cell or donor lymphocyte infusion donor (not recorded which). It is not recorded whose cells these are; they may come from a transplant donor.

This clonotype was picked up many times. The chain links TRBV28 to TRBJ2-3, with 9 bases that match TRBD2. The CDR3 sequence is 17 residues long. The germline gives CDR1 MDHEN, CDR2 SYDVKM. The trim removed 3 bases at V and 1 base at J, leaving 8 bases unmatched. The CDR3 DNA follows: TGTGCCAGCAGTTTCGGGACTAGCCGACAACGCACAGATACGCAGTATTTT. Its translation: CASSFGTSRQRTDTQYF. The full variable domain, in which reference TRBV28 and TRBJ2-3 provide the parts outside the CDR3, is DVKVTQSSRYLVKRTGEKVFLECVQDMDHENMFWYRQDPGLGLRLIYFSYDVKMKEKGDIPEGYSVSREKKERFSLILESASTNQTSMYLCASSFGTSRQRTDTQYFGPGTRLTVL.

This clonotype has ten or more counts. The conserved final phenylalanine or tryptophan is absent from the CDR3, which likely points to a read error. Because the CDR3's place on the DNA is in doubt, the DNA is left out and the CDR3 is given as listed by TCRdb. The CDR3: CASSHSGLTVL. The genes are TRBV3-1 and TRBJ2-1; the D call TRBD2 from the table was never checked on the DNA. Germline values: CDR1 LGHDT, CDR2 YNNKEL (reference sequence). The CDR3 length is 11 residues, termini included.